The 4 T cell receptor beta chains below were found in one sample sequenced in a study of blood T cell repertoires in COVID-19. Produced via immunoSEQ multiplex PCR; TCRdb's table is partial and in-frame only. The profile covers 250,000 or so clones, with around 90% appearing a single time and about 2.5% taken by the ten largest. Sequencing input: PBMCs or T cells enriched from blood (not recorded which). The receptors shown here come from a woman aged 25 to 39 with acute COVID-19.

The chain recombines TRBV6-4 with TRBJ1-5; 7 bases map to TRBD1. Germline loops: CDR1 MRHNA, CDR2 SNTAGT. The CDR3 sequence is 17 residues long. With V trimmed by 4 bases and J by 0 bases, 9 bases remained unmatched. The CDR3 protein is CASSAGQKLDSNQPQHF. DNA of the CDR3: TGTGCCAGCAGTGCGGGACAGAAACTCGATAGCAATCAGCCCCAGCATTTT.

The count of this clone is one. The rearrangement joins TRBV12-5 to TRBJ2-5; 7 nucleotides align to TRBD1. J was trimmed by 5 bases and V by 2 bases; bases with no gene match: 2. The CDR3 is 13 amino acids. CDR1 is LGHNT, CDR2 FRNRAP, per germline. The CDR3 here is CASGLKGAETQYF. The CDR3 nucleotides read TGTGCTAGTGGTTTGAAGGGGGCTGAGACCCAGTACTTC.

The gene calls are TRBV9 and TRBJ2-3, with 13 bases that match TRBD2. Germline V gene sequence: CDR1 SGDLS, CDR2 YYNGEE. Trimming cost V 2 bases and J 4 bases; bases outside gene matches: 1. The CDR3 is made up of 15 amino acids. In nucleotides, the CDR3 is TGTGCCAGCAGCGTTGGGACTAGCGGGGCAGATACGCAGTATTTT. Its translation is CASSVGTSGADTQYF.

The chain links TRBV6-5 to TRBJ2-2; D is unresolved. The CDR3 loop spans 15 amino acids. Trimming stripped 0 bases from V and 6 bases from J, with 11 bases between. CDR1 and CDR2 from the germline V gene are MNHEY and SVGAGI. The CDR3: CASSYSSLLPGELFF. Written as DNA, the CDR3 is TGTGCCAGCAGTTACTCGAGTTTGTTGCCCGGGGAGCTGTTTTTT.